This T cell receptor beta chain was retrieved from a study of blood T cell repertoires in COVID-19. The data were produced by immunoSEQ multiplex PCR, yet TCRdb's version contains in-frame clones alone and is incomplete. The sample lists about 150,000 clones; roughly 80% were seen once. The TCR comes from a man in his 60s with acute or convalescent COVID-19. Sequenced: peripheral blood.

CDR3 residues: CATGTGPHYEQYF. CDR3 nucleotide sequence: TGTGCCACCGGGACAGGACCCCACTACGAGCAGTACTTC. The chain employs TRBV6-5 and TRBJ2-7; TRBD1 aligns across 8 bases. The trim removed 10 bases at V and 3 bases at J, leaving 8 bases unmatched. CDR1 and CDR2 (germline): MNHEY, SVGAGI. This CDR3 is 13 amino acids long.